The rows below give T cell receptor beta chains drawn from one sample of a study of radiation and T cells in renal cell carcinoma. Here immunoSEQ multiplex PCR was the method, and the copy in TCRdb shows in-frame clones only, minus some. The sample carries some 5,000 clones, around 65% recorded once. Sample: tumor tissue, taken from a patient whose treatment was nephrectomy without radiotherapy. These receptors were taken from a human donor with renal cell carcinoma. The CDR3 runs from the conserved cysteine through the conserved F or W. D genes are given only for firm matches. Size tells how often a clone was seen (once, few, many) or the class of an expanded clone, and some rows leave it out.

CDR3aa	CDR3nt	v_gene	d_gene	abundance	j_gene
CASRSTSGRSGETQYF	TGTGCCAGCAGATCAACTAGCGGGAGAAGCGGAGAGACCCAGTACTTC	TRBV28	TRBD2	NA	TRBJ2-5
CASSGSEGFSYEQYF	TGCGCCAGCAGCGGTTCCGAGGGGTTCTCCTACGAGCAGTACTTC	TRBV5-1	NA	NA	TRBJ2-7
CATSRGARGSTEAFF	TGTGCCACCAGCAGAGGGGCGAGGGGGAGCACTGAAGCTTTCTTT	TRBV15	NA	NA	TRBJ1-1
CASSFFQRWVIKETQYF	TGTGCCAGCAGTTTCTTCCAGCGGTGGGTAATTAAAGAGACCCAGTACTTC	TRBV28	NA	NA	TRBJ2-5
CASSTLRRAVREAFF	TGTGCCAGCAGTACCCTGCGAAGGGCGGTGAGGGAGGCTTTCTTT	TRBV28	NA	NA	TRBJ1-1
CASTPMYGEKLFF	TGTGCCAGCACCCCTATGTATGGAGAAAAACTGTTTTTT	TRBV6-1	NA	NA	TRBJ1-4
CATRQAGEQYF	TGTGCCACGAGACAGGCTGGTGAGCAGTACTTC	TRBV27	NA	NA	TRBJ2-5
CASSLQGPSGANVLTF	TGTGCCAGCAGTTTACAGGGGCCCTCTGGGGCCAACGTCCTGACTTTC	TRBV5-5	TRBD1	once	TRBJ2-6
CASSLGAGFEETQYF	TGCGCCAGCAGCTTAGGTGCGGGATTCGAAGAGACCCAGTACTTC	TRBV5-1	NA	once	TRBJ2-5
CAWTPDDRVSDTQYF	TGTGCCTGGACCCCCGACGACAGGGTCTCAGATACGCAGTATTTT	TRBV30	TRBD1	once	TRBJ2-3
CASSPVAGTDTQYF	TGCGCCAGCAGCCCCGTAGCAGGCACAGATACGCAGTATTTT	TRBV5-1	NA	NA	TRBJ2-3
CASSPRKRTGQETQYF	TGTGCCAGCAGCCCCCGGAAAAGGACAGGCCAAGAGACTCAGTACTTC	TRBV7-9	TRBD1	NA	TRBJ2-5
CASSSFGVGGYNEQFF	TGCGCCAGCAGCTCCTTTGGGGTCGGGGGATACAATGAGCAGTTCTTC	TRBV5-1	NA	NA	TRBJ2-1
CASSLRLGTGTGELFF	TGCGCCAGCAGCCTTCGACTCGGGACAGGCACCGGGGAGCTGTTTTTT	TRBV5-1	TRBD1	NA	TRBJ2-2
CASSLRLAGYSYNEQFF	TGCGCCAGCAGCCTGAGACTAGCGGGGTACTCCTACAATGAGCAGTTCTTC	TRBV5-1	TRBD2	few	TRBJ2-1
CASSFHGGGELFF	TGTGCCAGCAGCTTCCACGGGGGCGGGGAGCTGTTTTTT	TRBV11-1	NA	NA	TRBJ2-2
CSVDAGQGEGIQYF	TGCAGCGTTGACGCGGGACAGGGAGAGGGCATTCAGTACTTC	TRBV29-1	TRBD1	NA	TRBJ2-4
CASSLGDRGYGYTF	TGTGCCAGCAGCTTAGGGGACAGGGGATATGGCTACACCTTC	TRBV7-2	TRBD1	NA	TRBJ1-2
CASSHGLARQTQYF	TGCGCCAGCAGCCACGGACTAGCTAGGCAGACCCAGTACTTC	TRBV4-3	TRBD2	NA	TRBJ2-5
CASSQEGGSFNEQYF	TGTGCCAGCAGCCAAGAAGGCGGGAGCTTCAACGAGCAGTACTTC	TRBV4-2	TRBD2	NA	TRBJ2-7
CASRPGTSGRNEQFF	TGTGCCAGCAGACCCGGGACTAGCGGGAGAAATGAGCAGTTCTTC	TRBV9	TRBD2	once	TRBJ2-1
CASSGRWTVNYGYTF	TGTGCCAGCAGCGGCCGATGGACAGTGAACTATGGCTACACCTTC	TRBV6-6	NA	NA	TRBJ1-2
CSVELAGYNEQFF	TGCAGCGTTGAACTAGCGGGATACAATGAGCAGTTCTTC	TRBV29-1	TRBD2	once	TRBJ2-1
CASSRDLEETQYF	TGTGCCAGCAGTAGGGACTTAGAAGAGACCCAGTACTTC	TRBV5-4	NA	once	TRBJ2-5
CASSHRRNTIYF	TGTGCCAGCAGCCACCGACGGAACACCATATATTTT	TRBV4-2	NA	few	TRBJ1-3
CASSPGTLSTDTQYF	TGTGCCAGCAGCCCGGGGACTTTAAGCACAGATACGCAGTATTTT	TRBV5-4	NA	NA	TRBJ2-3
CASSELEGQPTYEQYF	TGTGCCAGCAGCGAATTAGAGGGACAACCTACCTACGAGCAGTACTTC	TRBV11-1	NA	NA	TRBJ2-7
CASSGPGGPRDEQFF	TGTGCCAGCAGTGGCCCGGGAGGGCCGAGGGATGAGCAGTTCTTC	TRBV6-1	TRBD2	NA	TRBJ2-1
CASSPDGWSNNEQFF	TGTGCCAGCAGCCCGGACGGCTGGTCCAACAATGAGCAGTTCTTC	TRBV9	NA	NA	TRBJ2-1
CASSEWQFNEKLFF	TGTGCCAGCAGTGAGTGGCAGTTTAATGAAAAACTGTTTTTT	TRBV2	NA	NA	TRBJ1-4
CASSQAWQGGETQYF	TGCGCCAGCAGCCAAGCGTGGCAGGGTGGGGAGACCCAGTACTTC	TRBV4-1	NA	NA	TRBJ2-5
CSEGRQGAGNTIYF	TGCAGCGAGGGTAGACAGGGTGCTGGAAACACCATATATTTT	TRBV29-1	TRBD1	NA	TRBJ1-3
CASMDRSSGANVLTF	TGTGCCAGCATGGATAGGAGCTCTGGGGCCAACGTCCTGACTTTC	TRBV28	NA	NA	TRBJ2-6
CASRQPGLVYEQYF	TGTGCCAGCAGACAACCGGGACTAGTCTACGAGCAGTACTTC	TRBV11-2	TRBD2	few	TRBJ2-7
CASSLSGTGAYEQYF	TGCGCCAGCAGCTTATCCGGGACAGGGGCCTACGAGCAGTACTTC	TRBV4-1	TRBD1	NA	TRBJ2-7
CASSYSGGPGANVLTF	TGTGCCAGCAGTTACTCAGGGGGGCCCGGGGCCAACGTCCTGACTTTC	TRBV6-5	NA	NA	TRBJ2-6
CASSRQTEAFF	TGTGCCAGCAGTAGGCAGACTGAAGCTTTCTTT	TRBV25-1	NA	NA	TRBJ1-1
CASNREPYNEQFF	TGCGCCAGCAACAGGGAACCCTACAATGAGCAGTTCTTC	TRBV10-2	NA	NA	TRBJ2-1
CATSKRRTSGTSTDTQYF	TGTGCCACCAGCAAACGGCGGACTAGCGGGACTAGCACAGATACGCAGTATTTT	TRBV15	TRBD2	NA	TRBJ2-3